Listed below are T cell receptor beta chains from one sample, sequenced in a study of blood T cell repertoires in COVID-19. Method: immunoSEQ multiplex PCR; TCRdb's copy keeps in-frame clones and lacks some. The sample lists under 150,000 clones, about 83% occurring once. The specimen sequenced was peripheral blood. These receptors all come from a man aged 40-49 years with active or convalescent COVID-19. CDR3s include the opening cysteine and the closing phenylalanine or tryptophan. A D gene is named only where the DNA matches it firmly. Expanded clones are given a class, and other clones once, few, many or no size at all.

clone_size	v_call	j_call	d_call	cdr3_nt	cdr3_aa
-	TRBV11-3	TRBJ2-7	TRBD1	TGTGCCAGCAGCTTAGATCCGACAGGGGCAGGCGAGCAGTACTTC	CASSLDPTGAGEQYF
-	TRBV18	TRBJ2-2	TRBD1	TGTGCCAGCTCAGTCGGGACAGGGAGGACCGGGGAGCTGTTTTTT	CASSVGTGRTGELFF
-	TRBV7-3	TRBJ2-1	TRBD2	TGTGCCAGCAGCTTGGGACTAGCAATTGGTGAGCAGTTCTTC	CASSLGLAIGEQFF
-	TRBV20-1	TRBJ2-1	TRBD1	TGCAGTGCTAGTCTACAAACAGGGGGCGCCGCCTACAATGAGCAGTTCTTC	CSASLQTGGAAYNEQFF
-	TRBV11-2	TRBJ2-7	-	TGTGCCAGCAGCTTTGCTAGCAGAGGTATGTACGAGCAGTACTTC	CASSFASRGMYEQYF
-	TRBV5-4	TRBJ2-1	TRBD1	TGTGCCAGCAGCTCCCGGGACAGGGCCAATGAGCAGTTCTTC	CASSSRDRANEQFF
-	TRBV2	TRBJ1-6	TRBD1	TGTGCCAGCAGTGGGACAGGGGCGATCGGGCCCCTCCACTTT	CASSGTGAIGPLHF
-	TRBV5-4	TRBJ1-4	TRBD1	TGTGCCAGCAGCTTGGGAGGGGGCCCTGCAACTAATGAAAAACTGTTTTTT	CASSLGGGPATNEKLFF
-	TRBV6-5	TRBJ1-6	TRBD1	TGTGCCAGCAGGGGACAGGCCTATAATTCACCCCTCCACTTT	CASRGQAYNSPLHF
few	TRBV7-3	TRBJ1-2	TRBD1	TGTGCCAGCAGCTTAGGGACAGGGAACTATGGCTACACCTTC	CASSLGTGNYGYTF
-	TRBV7-9	TRBJ2-5	-	TGTGCCAGCAGCTCACACATGGACAGTCAAGAGACCCAGTACTTC	CASSSHMDSQETQYF
few	TRBV6-4	TRBJ2-2	TRBD2	TGTGCCAGCAGTGGGACTAGCACCGGGGAGCTGTTTTTT	CASSGTSTGELFF
-	TRBV11-3	TRBJ2-2	-	TGTGCCAGCAGCGCGTCGACTAGTTCCACCGGGGAGCTGTTTTTT	CASSASTSSTGELFF
once	TRBV6-5	TRBJ1-2	-	TGTGCCAGCACTCGGGGGGCCTGGGGCTATGGCTACACCTTC	CASTRGAWGYGYTF
-	TRBV21-1	TRBJ2-7	-	TGTGCCAGCAGCAAAGCAGGGACAGGGAAGTCCTACGAGCAGTACTTC	CASSKAGTGKSYEQYF
once	TRBV2	TRBJ2-7	TRBD2	TGTGCCAGCAGGGCCGGACTAGCGGGGATCTACGAGCAGTACTTC	CASRAGLAGIYEQYF
-	TRBV12-3/TRBV12-4	TRBJ1-5	-	TGTGCCAGCAGTTTGAGGGCGGGCCAGCCCCAGCATTTT	CASSLRAGQPQHF
-	TRBV7-2	TRBJ2-7	TRBD2	TGTGCCAGCAGCCCCAAGCAGGGACTAGCGGGGGTCTACGAGCAGTACTTC	CASSPKQGLAGVYEQYF
-	TRBV7-3	TRBJ1-3	-	TGTGCCAGCAGCTCCCCAGGGGCGTACGGAAACACCATATATTTT	CASSSPGAYGNTIYF
-	TRBV5-1	TRBJ2-7	TRBD2	TGCGCCAGCAGCCCTATACCGGGGGGGGCCTCCTACGAGCAGTACTTC	CASSPIPGGASYEQYF
-	TRBV24-1	TRBJ2-2	TRBD1	TGTGCCACCAGTAGTGGGACAGGGGTCACCGGGGAGCTGTTTTTT	CATSSGTGVTGELFF
-	TRBV4-2	TRBJ2-7	-	TGTGCCAGCAGCCAAGATCCCCAGAACTACGAGCAGTACTTC	CASSQDPQNYEQYF
-	TRBV13	TRBJ1-6	TRBD1	TGTGCCAGCAGCTTAGCGGGACAGGGTTATTCACCCCTCCACTTT	CASSLAGQGYSPLHF
-	TRBV6-1	TRBJ2-7	-	TGTGCCAGCAGTGAAGCCGGGGTGAGATCCTACGAGCAGTACTTC	CASSEAGVRSYEQYF
-	TRBV9	TRBJ1-4	TRBD1	TGTGCCAGCAGCGCGATGGTGAATTCAGGGGGCGAGGAACTGTTTTTT	CASSAMVNSGGEELFF
once	TRBV9	TRBJ2-5	TRBD2	TGTGCCAGCAGCGTGACTAGCGGGGGGGTGAAGACCCAGTACTTC	CASSVTSGGVKTQYF
-	TRBV7-9	TRBJ1-1	-	TGTGCCAGCAGCTTAGTACTACTGGGCACTGAAGCTTTCTTT	CASSLVLLGTEAFF
-	TRBV7-2	TRBJ1-5	-	TGTGCCAGCAGCTCGGGGGTGGGGTATAGCAATCAGCCCCAGCATTTT	CASSSGVGYSNQPQHF
-	TRBV7-2	TRBJ2-5	-	TGTGCCAGCAGCTTAGTAGGGGGGGGCCCCCAAGAGACCCAGTACTTC	CASSLVGGGPQETQYF
-	TRBV6-4	TRBJ2-3	TRBD1	TGTGCCAGCAGTGCCGGGACAGCGAGCACAGATACGCAGTATTTT	CASSAGTASTDTQYF
-	TRBV7-3	TRBJ2-7	-	TGTGCCAGCAGCCCACAGGGATTTGGTTCCTACGAGCAGTACTTC	CASSPQGFGSYEQYF
few	TRBV6-5	TRBJ2-7	-	TGTGCCAGCACCCCGAGGGCAGGGGCTGCAGAGCAGTACTTC	CASTPRAGAAEQYF
-	TRBV6-5	TRBJ1-3	-	TGTGCCAGCAGTAATTTTGGCAGCTCTGGAAACACCATATATTTT	CASSNFGSSGNTIYF
-	TRBV29-1	TRBJ1-5	-	TGCAGCGTCCGCGAGGGGGGGACTAATCAGCCCCAGCATTTT	CSVREGGTNQPQHF
once	TRBV7-6	TRBJ2-1	TRBD2	TGTGCCAGCAGCCCTAAAATAGCGGGGGATTGGTACAATGAGCAGTTCTTC	CASSPKIAGDWYNEQFF
-	TRBV7-2	TRBJ1-4	TRBD1	TGTGCCAGCAGCCTCCGGGACAGGGTTAATGAAAAACTGTTTTTT	CASSLRDRVNEKLFF
-	TRBV11-2	TRBJ1-3	-	TGTGCCAGCAGCTTAGATACGGGTTTCTCTGGAAACACCATATATTTT	CASSLDTGFSGNTIYF
once	TRBV6-5	TRBJ1-2	-	TGTGCCAGCAGTTACTCTGGGCAGGGGAAGGGCTACACCTTC	CASSYSGQGKGYTF
-	TRBV4-1	TRBJ2-4	TRBD2	TGCGCCAGCAGCCAAGATCCACTAGCGGGGTTCCTAGCCAAAAACATTCAGTACTTC	CASSQDPLAGFLAKNIQYF
-	TRBV4-3	TRBJ2-3	-	TGCGCCAGCAGCCAAGAGGGGCTCCTCACAGATACGCAGTATTTT	CASSQEGLLTDTQYF
-	TRBV9	TRBJ1-6	-	TGTGCCAGCAGCCCTCTAGACCGACCCCTCCACTTT	CASSPLDRPLHF
-	TRBV3-1/TRBV3-2	TRBJ2-3	-	TGTGCCAGCAGCCCCACGAGACAGACAAACACAGATACGCAGTATTTT	CASSPTRQTNTDTQYF
-	TRBV5-7	TRBJ2-5	TRBD1	TGTGCCAGCATTGCCCACCACAGGGGCGGGGAGACCCAGTACTTC	CASIAHHRGGETQYF
-	TRBV5-1	TRBJ2-1	TRBD2	TGCGCCAGCAGCCCCGGGGGGAGCTCCTACAATGAGCAGTTCTTC	CASSPGGSSYNEQFF
once	TRBV24-1	TRBJ1-5	-	TGTGCCACCAGTGATGGGGGGGCTGGCAATCAGCCCCAGCATTTT	CATSDGGAGNQPQHF
few	TRBV2	TRBJ1-4	-	TGTGCCAGCAGTGGGTACGAGGGTGAAAAACTGTTTTTT	CASSGYEGEKLFF
few	TRBV10-3	TRBJ2-1	TRBD2	TGTGCCATCAGTGAGGGGCTAGCGGGGGGCGATGAGCAGTTCTTC	CAISEGLAGGDEQFF
-	TRBV7-6	TRBJ2-7	TRBD1	TGTGCCAGCAGCTTAGGAGGGACAGGGAGCTACGAGCAGTACTTC	CASSLGGTGSYEQYF
-	TRBV18	TRBJ1-5	-	TGTGCCAGCTCACCAGCCCGCCGGGGGAACAATCAGCCCCAGCATTTT	CASSPARRGNNQPQHF
once	TRBV14	TRBJ2-7	TRBD2	TGTGCCAGCAGCCAAAAAGCGGGGGGGCTCTACGAGCAGTACTTC	CASSQKAGGLYEQYF
few	TRBV19	TRBJ1-3	-	TGTGCCAGTAGTAAGCGGTTCTCTGGAAACACCATATATTTT	CASSKRFSGNTIYF
-	TRBV3-1/TRBV3-2	TRBJ1-6	-	TGTGCCAGCAGCCTTCGAAGTGGGGGGGCGGATAATTCACCCCTCCACTTT	CASSLRSGGADNSPLHF
once	TRBV5-4	TRBJ2-3	TRBD2	TGTGCCAGCAGCGGACTAGCGGGGGGGCCTTTGGATACGCAGTATTTT	CASSGLAGGPLDTQYF
-	TRBV19	TRBJ1-4	TRBD1	TGTGCCAGTAGTTTACGGACAGGGGGCGTTGAAAAACTGTTTTTT	CASSLRTGGVEKLFF
-	TRBV25-1	TRBJ2-7	TRBD1	TGTGCCAGCAGTGACCCCGGGACAGGGAATGAGCAGTACTTC	CASSDPGTGNEQYF
-	TRBV3-1/TRBV3-2	TRBJ2-5	TRBD1	TGTGCGACAGGGAATAAAGAGACCCAGTACTTC	CATGNKETQYF
-	TRBV5-6	TRBJ2-7	TRBD1	TGTGCCAGCAGCTCGGACAGGACCTACGAGCAGTACTTC	CASSSDRTYEQYF
-	TRBV19	TRBJ1-2	-	TGTGCCAGTAGAGAGCACCTGGTCTATGGCTACACCTTC	CASREHLVYGYTF
-	TRBV5-1	TRBJ2-2	TRBD2	TGCGCCAGCAGCTTGGCCCCTAGCGGGGGGGCCCCCGGGGAGCTGTTTTTT	CASSLAPSGGAPGELFF
-	TRBV6-5	TRBJ2-7	-	TGTGCCAGCAGAGGGGTCTACGAGCAGTACTTC	CASRGVYEQYF